A single sample is the source of the 21 T cell receptor beta chains below, sequenced in a study of cytomegalovirus exposure and HLA in healthy donors. The PCR was carried out with 60 Vbeta primers and 13 Jbeta primers. Only in-frame clones appear in the TCRdb table, and some are missing; sequencing was by immunoSEQ multiplex PCR. The sample has approximately 90,000 clones; roughly 80% are singletons. Sequenced material: PBMCs. These receptors were collected from a man in his forties in good health and CMV-seronegative.

The chain is built from TRBV7-3 and TRBJ2-5; TRBD2 matches at 8 bases. The J call may be wrong; the DNA end is better matched by TRBJ2-7. The CDR3 sequence is 15 residues long. The germline V gene encodes CDR1 SGHTA and CDR2 FQGTGA. The CDR3 region is CASSPPAGASYEQYF. The CDR3 coding sequence is TGTGCCAGCAGCCCCCCAGCGGGGGCTTCCTACGAGCAGTACTTC.

The CDR3 protein is CASSRRAGVQNQPQHF. DNA for the CDR3: TGTGCCAGCAGCCGGCGTGCAGGTGTCCAAAATCAGCCCCAGCATTTT. V gene TRBV5-6 combines with J gene TRBJ1-5; the D is unclear. The CDR3 sequence is 16 residues long. Trimming pared 4 bases from V and 4 bases from J, leaving 18 bases between. Germline-derived CDR1 and CDR2 are SGHDT and YYEEEE.

This clone was seen just once. The chain recombines TRBV18 with TRBJ1-6; a possible D gene is TRBD1 (5 bases). CDR3 length: 15 amino acids. V lost 1 base and J lost 7, with 11 bases in between. Germline CDR1 and CDR2: KGHSH and LQKENI. CDR3 DNA sequence: TGTGCCAGCTCACCACAGGACATTCGGAATTCACCCCTCCACTTT. Translated: CASSPQDIRNSPLHF.

V usage is TRBV7-2 and J usage is TRBJ2-5; TRBD1 might be the D (5 bases). This CDR3 has 16 amino acids. Trimming removed 1 base at V and 5 bases at J, with 17 bases between. Looked up from germline, CDR1 is SGHTA and CDR2 is FQGNSA. The CDR3 loop is CASSLDPREREETQYF. CDR3 bases: TGTGCCAGCAGCTTAGATCCCAGGGAACGAGAGGAGACCCAGTACTTC.

This clone was recorded a few times. This chain's CDR3 is CASSPYNEQFF. CDR3 coding DNA: TGTGCCAGCAGCCCTTACAATGAGCAGTTCTTC. The chain carries TRBV7-2 and TRBJ2-1; D gene uncertain. Germline V gene data show CDR1 as SGHTA and CDR2 as FQGNSA. Between the trimmed V and J ends, which lost 5 bases and 4 bases, there was a span of 3 bases. CDR3 size: 11 residues.

The gene calls are TRBV27 and TRBJ1-2, with D unclear. The CDR3 spans 16 residues. Trimming shortened V by 3 bases and J by 5 bases, and 19 bases separated the two germline ends. Germline V gene sequence: CDR1 MNHEY, CDR2 SMNVEV (reference sequence). CDR3 nucleotide sequence: TGTGCCAGCAGTTTTAGAGGCGGGGAAGGAGTATATGGCTACACCTTC. Translating gives CASSFRGGEGVYGYTF.

The gene calls are TRBV9 and TRBJ2-3; a possible D gene is TRBD1 (6 bases). CDR3 size: 16 residues. CDR1 is SGDLS, CDR2 YYNGEE, per germline. V gave up 0 bases and J gave up 0 bases, with 11 bases separating them. CDR3 DNA: TGTGCCAGCAGCGTAGGGCAGGGACATAGCACAGATACGCAGTATTTT. Protein sequence: CASSVGQGHSTDTQYF.

The CDR3 sequence: CASRETGAQGEKLFF. In nucleotides, the CDR3 is TGTGCCAGCAGGGAGACAGGGGCCCAGGGGGAAAAACTGTTTTTT. This chain joins TRBV28 and TRBJ1-4; 8 positions agree with TRBD1. This CDR3 spans 15 amino acids. The V segment lost 6 bases and the J segment 8 bases; nucleotides outside the gene matches: 11. Germline values: CDR1 MDHEN, CDR2 SYDVKM.

V gene TRBV6-1 combines with J gene TRBJ2-7; no firm D call. The CDR3 runs to 15 residues. V gave up 0 bases and J gave up 2 bases, with 11 bases separating them. Per the germline V gene, CDR1 is MNHNS and CDR2 is SASEGT. CDR3 DNA: TGTGCCAGCAGTGAAGCGTCTCGTGCGCCCTACGAGCAGTACTTC. It specifies CASSEASRAPYEQYF.

The V gene is TRBV4-3, the J gene TRBJ2-1, with D perhaps matching TRBD1 (5 bases). This CDR3 has 17 amino acids. Germline V gives CDR1 LGHNA, CDR2 YSLEER. The V and J ends lost 2 bases and 9 bases respectively, with 23 bases between them. CDR3 nucleotide sequence: TGCGCCAGCAGCCAAACGGCGGCAGGGATTTCTTGGGGTGAGCAGTTCTTC. The encoded protein is CASSQTAAGISWGEQFF.

This chain connects TRBV19 to TRBJ2-1, with D perhaps matching TRBD2 (6 bases). V lost 1 base and J lost 12, with 16 bases in between. The V gene's germline CDR1 is LNHDA and CDR2 SQIVND (reference sequence). This CDR3 has 14 amino acids. CDR3 protein: CASSIAEGFPGQFF. In DNA, the CDR3 is TGTGCCAGTAGTATAGCGGAGGGATTTCCAGGGCAGTTCTTC. Filled out from reference TRBV19 and TRBJ2-1, the complete variable domain reads DGGITQSPKYLFRKEGQNVTLSCEQNLNHDAMYWYRQDPGQGLRLIYYSQIVNDFQKGDIAEGYSVSREKKESFPLTVTSAQKNPTAFYLCASSIAEGFPGQFFGPGTRLTVL.

V and J are TRBV27 and TRBJ1-1, with a possible D match to TRBD1 (6 bases). This CDR3 contains 13 residues. CDR1 MNHEY and CDR2 SMNVEV come from the germline V gene (reference sequence). V dropped 4 bases and J dropped 4 bases, with 10 bases sitting between them. CDR3 loop: CASSSQGFTEAFF. DNA of the CDR3: TGTGCCAGCAGTTCCCAGGGGTTCACTGAAGCTTTCTTT.

The chain combines TRBV6-6 with TRBJ1-1; 8 nucleotides agree with TRBD1. CDR3 length: 16 residues. The junction had 10 bases not matched to a gene; V was cut back by 7 bases and J by 0 bases. The germline CDR1 and CDR2 sequences are MNHNY and SVGAGI (reference sequence). Here the CDR3 reads CASKTQGARMNTEAFF. In DNA form, the CDR3 reads TGTGCCAGCAAAACGCAGGGGGCCCGTATGAACACTGAAGCTTTCTTT.

This clone was seen a few times. The chain uses TRBV6-5 and TRBJ1-6, with TRBD1 matching over 10 bases. The V segment lost 4 bases and the J segment 14 bases; nucleotides outside the gene matches: 14. Germline-derived CDR1 and CDR2 are MNHEY and SVGAGI. This CDR3 spans 16 amino acids. CDR3 sequence (DNA): TGTGCCAGCAGTTTAGCCGGGACAGGGGTTTATGGGGCCCTCCACTTT. Residues: CASSLAGTGVYGALHF.

This chain joins TRBV19 and TRBJ1-1; possibly TRBD1 for D (6 bases). With 5 bases removed from V and 0 bases from J, the gap between germline ends came to 13 bases. CDR3 length: 15 residues. The germline CDR1 and CDR2 sequences are LNHDA and SQIVND (reference sequence). CDR3 protein: CASSLRTEVNTEAFF. In DNA, the CDR3 is TGTGCCAGTAGTCTGAGGACAGAGGTGAACACTGAAGCTTTCTTT.

The V and J genes are TRBV5-4 and TRBJ1-1; a weak D match, TRBD1 (6 bases). V was trimmed by 3 bases and J by 6 bases, leaving 15 bases between them. The CDR3 consists of 14 residues. Germline V gene sequence: CDR1 SGHNT, CDR2 YYREEE (reference sequence). The CDR3 reads CASSSDQGRAEAFF. DNA of the CDR3: TGTGCCAGCAGCTCTGACCAGGGGAGGGCTGAAGCTTTCTTT.

This chain connects TRBV5-5 to TRBJ1-3; TRBD1 is a possible D gene (5 bases). This CDR3 spans 16 amino acids. Trimming cost V 3 bases and J 0 bases, with 13 bases left between them. Germline V gene sequence: CDR1 SGHKS, CDR2 YYEKEE (reference sequence). The DNA for the CDR3 is TGTGCCAGCAGCTGGGCTCGGGGGATCTCTGGAAACACCATATATTTT. It codes for CASSWARGISGNTIYF.

The CDR3 DNA reads TGTGCCAGCAGCGTAGACGGGAGCGGCCAGCCCCAGCATTTT. As protein: CASSVDGSGQPQHF. The gene calls are TRBV9 and TRBJ1-5; D uncertain. The CDR3 is 14 amino acids. The V gene's germline CDR1 is SGDLS and CDR2 YYNGEE. Trimming shortened V by 0 bases and J by 7 bases, and 11 bases separated the two germline ends.

The table lists this clone with a few counts. V and J are TRBV19 and TRBJ2-1, with 11 bases fitting TRBD1. The CDR3 totals 14 residues. Germline lookup yields CDR1 LNHDA and CDR2 SQIVND (reference sequence). J was trimmed by 8 bases and V by 5 bases; bases with no gene match: 5. DNA of the CDR3: TGTGCCAGTAGTGCCGGGACAGGGGGTCATGAGCAGTTCTTC. This translates into CASSAGTGGHEQFF.

The CDR3 region has the DNA TGTGCCAGCTCACCAGGGGCAGGCTATGGCTACACCTTC. Amino acids: CASSPGAGYGYTF. The rearrangement joins TRBV18 to TRBJ1-2, with D tentatively TRBD1 (5 bases). V dropped 2 bases and J dropped 4 bases, with 8 bases sitting between them. The germline gives CDR1 KGHSH, CDR2 LQKENI. This CDR3 is built from 13 residues.

This chain links TRBV28 with TRBJ1-3, with D possibly matching TRBD1 (5 bases). The germline CDR1 and CDR2 sequences are MDHEN and SYDVKM. The V gene lost 6 bases and the J gene lost 0 bases, with 9 bases spanning the gap. The CDR3 contains 14 residues. The CDR3 protein is CASRPGGSGNTIYF. The CDR3 nucleotides are TGTGCCAGCAGGCCCGGGGGCTCTGGAAACACCATATATTTT.